The rows below give T cell receptor beta chains drawn from one sample of a study of T cells in Graves' hyperthyroidism and ophthalmopathy. TCRdb re-derived calls from the multiplex PCR reads in MiXCR, one entry per CDR3 protein. Found here are more than 550,000 distinct CDR3 sequences, 45% of them singletons; the top ten hold approximately 6.8%. Sequences were obtained from peripheral blood or thyroid tissue (not recorded which). These receptors came from an adult man with Graves' disease, either hyperthyroidism or ophthalmopathy (not recorded which). The CDR3 runs from the conserved cysteine through the conserved F or W. D genes are given only for firm matches. Only part of the rows carry a size: once, few, many, or a class if the clone is expanded.

TRBV20-1	once	TRBD1	TRBJ1-2	CGATGTGIDGYTF	TGCGGTGCAACCGGGACAGGGATCGATGGCTACACCTTC
TRBV29-1	few	TRBD1	TRBJ1-2	CSVGPDREAGYGYTF	TGCAGCGTTGGACCAGACAGGGAAGCCGGCTATGGCTACACCTTC
TRBV5-1	few	NA	TRBJ1-1	CASSFRTSEAFF	TGTGCCAGCAGCTTTCGGACGTCTGAAGCTTTCTTT
TRBV20-1	NA	TRBD1	TRBJ1-2	CSAKRTGAGYGYTF	TGCAGTGCAAAGAGGACAGGGGCCGGCTATGGCTACACCTTC
TRBV2	NA	NA	TRBJ1-5	CASSRRTDTISNQPQHF	TGTGCCAGCAGTAGGCGGACAGATACTATTAGCAATCAGCCCCAGCATTTT
TRBV2	NA	TRBD1	TRBJ2-2	CASREGTASGELFF	TGTGCCAGCAGAGAAGGGACAGCCTCCGGGGAGCTGTTTTTT
TRBV6-1	NA	NA	TRBJ1-5	CASSTPGSGRRHF	TGTGCCAGCAGCACCCCCGGGTCCGGGAGACGGCATTTT
TRBV5-1	once	NA	TRBJ1-2	CASSLVPGHPYGYTF	TGCGCCAGCAGCTTGGTTCCAGGACATCCCTATGGCTACACCTTC
TRBV7-6	NA	TRBD1	TRBJ2-7	CASSLSGTGIREQYF	TGTGCCAGCAGCTTATCCGGGACAGGGATACGCGAGCAGTACTTC
TRBV7-2	NA	NA	TRBJ1-1	CASSLIFGEAFF	TGTGCCAGCAGCTTGATATTTGGTGAAGCTTTCTTT
TRBV5-1	few	NA	TRBJ1-2	CASSLVGDHYGYTF	TGCGCCAGCAGCCTGGTGGGGGACCACTATGGCTACACCTTC
TRBV7-9	few	TRBD1	TRBJ1-5	CASSPGGPLPQHF	TGTGCCAGCAGCCCAGGGGGACCCTTGCCCCAGCATTTT
TRBV24-1	many	NA	TRBJ1-1	CATSDSSAGNTEAFF	TGTGCCACCAGTGACTCGTCCGCAGGGAACACTGAAGCTTTCTTT
TRBV7-4	once	NA	TRBJ1-4	CASDGDGNEKLFF	TGTGCCAGCGACGGGGACGGTAATGAAAAACTGTTTTTT
TRBV5-1	few	NA	TRBJ2-7	CASSLATTAYEQYF	TGCGCCAGCAGCTTGGCTACCACAGCCTACGAGCAGTACTTC
TRBV2	few	TRBD2	TRBJ2-2	CASRISGGATGELFF	TGTGCCAGCAGGATAAGCGGGGGGGCCACCGGGGAGCTGTTTTTT
TRBV6-5	few	NA	TRBJ2-5	CASSESRSPGETQYF	TGTGCCAGCAGTGAATCGAGGTCCCCGGGGGAGACCCAGTACTTC
TRBV5-1	NA	NA	TRBJ2-2	CASSLVPGGAGELFF	TGCGCCAGCAGCTTGGTTCCAGGGGGGGCCGGGGAGCTGTTTTTT
TRBV2	NA	NA	TRBJ1-5	CASSEQVFQPQHF	TGTGCCAGCAGTGAACAGGTCTTTCAGCCCCAGCATTTT
TRBV25-1	NA	NA	TRBJ1-1	CASSEWDTSWSEAFF	TGTGCCAGCAGTGAGTGGGACACCAGCTGGAGTGAAGCTTTCTTT
TRBV29-1	NA	NA	TRBJ1-1	CSLNGRNTEAFF	TGCAGCTTAAACGGACGGAACACTGAAGCTTTCTTT
TRBV7-9	many	NA	TRBJ1-1	CASSFLGSTGAFF	TGTGCCAGCAGCTTTTTAGGATCCACTGGGGCTTTCTTT
TRBV20-1	once	TRBD2	TRBJ2-7	CSARDPLAGGYERYF	TGCAGTGCTAGAGATCCCCTAGCGGGGGGTTACGAGCGGTACTTC
TRBV7-3	NA	TRBD2	TRBJ2-7	CASSRSGTSGGNPYEQYF	TGTGCCAGCAGCCGGAGCGGGACTAGCGGGGGAAATCCCTACGAGCAGTACTTC
TRBV25-1	NA	NA	TRBJ1-5	CASSYTGTFNQPQHF	TGTGCCAGCAGTTACACAGGGACCTTCAATCAGCCCCAGCATTTT
TRBV15	once	TRBD1	TRBJ1-2	CATSRDLVDRANRYGYTF	TGTGCCACCAGCAGAGATTTGGTCGACAGGGCAAATCGCTATGGCTACACCTTC
TRBV20-1	once	NA	TRBJ1-1	CSARKVRRNTEAFF	TGCAGTGCTAGGAAAGTGAGGAGGAACACTGAAGCTTTCTTT
TRBV29-1	many	NA	TRBJ2-7	CSVEGPASEQYF	TGCAGCGTTGAAGGACCCGCTTCTGAGCAGTACTTC
TRBV7-3	many	NA	TRBJ2-7	CASSFRPLGEQYF	TGTGCCAGCAGCTTCCGTCCCTTGGGCGAGCAGTACTTC
TRBV11-3	NA	NA	TRBJ1-5	CASSRDGKNNQPQHF	TGTGCCAGCAGCCGGGACGGAAAGAACAATCAGCCCCAGCATTTT
TRBV2	NA	TRBD1	TRBJ1-4	CASSSQGFELFF	TGTGCCAGCAGTTCACAGGGGTTCGAACTGTTTTTT
TRBV12-3/TRBV12-4	NA	TRBD1	TRBJ1-3	CASSDRGNSGNTIYF	TGTGCCAGCAGCGACAGGGGAAACTCTGGAAACACCATATATTTT
TRBV24-1	NA	TRBD1	TRBJ2-2	CATSPGQGAGGELFF	TGTGCCACCAGTCCGGGACAGGGGGCCGGCGGGGAGCTGTTTTTT
TRBV2	NA	NA	TRBJ2-5	CASSENWVGETQYF	TGTGCCAGCAGTGAAAATTGGGTGGGAGAGACCCAGTACTTC
TRBV5-1	NA	NA	TRBJ2-7	CASSLETPGASYEQYF	TGCGCCAGCAGCTTGGAAACCCCCGGCGCCTCCTACGAGCAGTACTTC
TRBV7-9	few	TRBD1	TRBJ1-1	CASSPTRQGAYTEAFF	TGTGCCAGCAGCCCAACCCGACAGGGGGCTTACACTGAAGCTTTCTTT
TRBV5-1	many	NA	TRBJ1-6	CASSLEVGNSPLHF	TGCGCCAGCAGCTTGGAAGTGGGTAATTCACCCCTCCACTTT
TRBV29-1	many	NA	TRBJ2-3	CSVGGTDTQYF	TGCAGCGTTGGAGGCACAGATACGCAGTATTTT
TRBV15	NA	NA	TRBJ1-4	CATSRTLKQGKTNEKLFF	TGTGCCACCAGCAGAACTCTAAAACAGGGAAAAACTAATGAAAAACTGTTTTTT
TRBV12-3/TRBV12-4	many	NA	TRBJ1-6	CASSGPGNSPLHF	TGTGCCAGCAGTGGCCCAGGGAATTCACCCCTCCACTTT
TRBV7-3	few	TRBD1	TRBJ2-7	CASSWGTASGEQYF	TGTGCCAGCAGCTGGGGGACAGCCTCGGGGGAGCAGTACTTC
TRBV6-1	NA	TRBD1	TRBJ2-7	CASSELRGQTSEQYF	TGTGCCAGCAGTGAACTAAGGGGACAGACGTCCGAGCAGTACTTC
TRBV19	NA	TRBD1	TRBJ1-1	CASSIRGQGANEAFF	TGTGCCAGTAGTATACGGGGACAGGGGGCAAATGAAGCTTTCTTT
TRBV25-1	NA	NA	TRBJ1-6	CARLGRGDNSPLHF	TGTGCTAGGCTCGGCCGTGGGGATAATTCACCCCTCCACTTT
TRBV25-1	NA	TRBD1	TRBJ2-7	CASSDPGTGLEQYF	TGTGCCAGCAGTGACCCCGGGACAGGTCTCGAGCAGTACTTC
TRBV19	few	TRBD1	TRBJ1-2	CASNRSGTANYGYTF	TGTGCCAGTAATCGTTCCGGGACAGCTAACTATGGCTACACCTTC
TRBV7-6	many	NA	TRBJ1-1	CASSLTDLSEAFF	TGTGCCAGCAGCTTGACGGATTTATCTGAAGCTTTCTTT
TRBV12-3/TRBV12-4	NA	NA	TRBJ1-4	CASADGVATNEKLFF	TGTGCCAGCGCCGACGGGGTGGCAACTAATGAAAAACTGTTTTTT
TRBV5-1	many	NA	TRBJ2-7	CASSSGLSYEQYF	TGTGCCAGCAGTTCAGGACTATCCTACGAGCAGTACTTC
TRBV5-1	few	TRBD1	TRBJ1-3	CASRTGDSGNTIYF	TGCGCCAGTCGGACAGGGGACTCTGGAAACACCATATATTTT
TRBV6-5	NA	NA	TRBJ1-1	CASSYGGENTEAFF	TGTGCCAGCAGTTACGGGGGGGAGAACACTGAAGCTTTCTTT
TRBV15	NA	NA	TRBJ1-4	CATSSDVRGKLFF	TGTGCCACCAGCAGTGACGTCCGCGGGAAACTGTTTTTT
TRBV20-1	few	TRBD2	TRBJ2-7	CSAILAGHPYEQYF	TGCAGTGCCATTTTAGCGGGTCACCCTTACGAGCAGTACTTC
TRBV7-9	few	TRBD1	TRBJ2-7	CASSPRGQGSSYEQYF	TGTGCCAGCAGCCCAAGAGGACAGGGGAGCTCCTACGAGCAGTACTTC
TRBV7-9	few	TRBD2	TRBJ2-2	CASSQDWDYPNTGELFF	TGCGCCAGCAGCCAAGATTGGGACTACCCGAACACCGGGGAGCTGTTTTTT